Each of the 7 T cell receptor beta chains below was sequenced from the same sample in a study of blood T cell repertoires in COVID-19. Sequencing was performed with immunoSEQ multiplex PCR; in TCRdb, only in-frame clones are kept and a portion is missing. The sample lists 250,000 to 300,000 clones; about nine tenths were seen once. Specimen: peripheral blood. Receptors originate from a woman in her 30s with COVID-19, enrolled during active disease.

The gene calls are TRBV7-6 and TRBJ1-5; TRBD1 aligns across 9 bases. CDR1 is SGHVS and CDR2 is FNYEAQ in the germline V gene. The CDR3 covers 15 residues. J was trimmed by 4 bases and V by 1 base; bases with no gene match: 2. The CDR3 protein is CASSLVDRGNQPQHF. Here the CDR3 DNA reads TGTGCCAGCAGCTTAGTGGACAGGGGTAATCAGCCCCAGCATTTT.

The chain employs TRBV9 and TRBJ2-5; 10 bases fit TRBD1. This CDR3 spans 15 amino acids. Germline V gene data show CDR1 as SGDLS and CDR2 as YYNGEE. The V and J ends lost 2 bases and 3 bases, in that order; junction bases with no gene match: 4. CDR3 nucleotides: TGTGCCAGCAGCGTCCTCGGACAGGGGGAAGAGACCCAGTACTTC. It translates to CASSVLGQGEETQYF.

The V gene is TRBV6-2 or TRBV6-3, the J gene TRBJ2-4, with TRBD1 matching 8 bases. Looked up from germline, CDR1 is MNHEY and CDR2 is SVGEGT. Trimming at V came to 2 bases and at J to 0 bases, leaving 9 bases not matched to a gene. The CDR3 runs to 18 residues. The CDR3 loop reads CASSYRVRQGLAKNIQYF. CDR3 DNA: TGTGCCAGCAGTTACCGGGTCAGACAGGGGTTAGCCAAAAACATTCAGTACTTC.

The rearrangement joins TRBV4-1 to TRBJ2-3, with D possibly matching TRBD1 (5 bases). Germline assignment: CDR1 MGHRA and CDR2 YSYEKL. Trimming took off 6 bases at V and 10 bases at J, with 20 bases between the two ends. There are 14 residues in the CDR3. CDR3 sequence reads: CASSTLGKGFAQYF. The CDR3 coding sequence is TGCGCCAGCAGTACCTTGGGAAAGGGGTTCGCGCAGTATTTT.

V is TRBV7-6 and J is TRBJ2-1; D gene unclear. This CDR3 is 12 amino acids long. The V gene lost 5 bases and the J gene lost 10 bases, with 12 bases spanning the gap. The germline V gene has CDR1 SGHVS and CDR2 FNYEAQ. The CDR3 region has the DNA TGTGCCAGCAGCAGTCGCCACCAGGAGCAGTTCTTC. Translating it yields CASSSRHQEQFF.

The chain links TRBV7-2 to TRBJ2-7, with 8 bases lining up with TRBD2. With V trimmed by 2 bases and J by 7 bases, 7 bases remained unmatched. The germline V gene has CDR1 SGHTA and CDR2 FQGNSA. The CDR3 totals 14 residues. The CDR3 protein is CASSLSGRAGEQYF. As DNA, the CDR3 is TGTGCCAGCAGCTTATCCGGGAGGGCCGGAGAGCAGTACTTC.

The sample holds a few counts of this clone. The V and J genes are TRBV7-2 and TRBJ1-2; TRBD1 might be the D (5 bases). The CDR3 is 13 amino acids. V lost 0 bases and J lost 8, with 10 bases in between. CDR1 and CDR2 from the germline V gene are SGHTA and FQGNSA. CDR3 region: CASSLAAGNGYTF. The CDR3 DNA reads TGTGCCAGCAGCTTAGCGGCAGGGAACGGCTACACCTTC.